Reported below is one T cell receptor (beta chain). Its antigen is not yet known. One junction end does not reproduce the germline sequence, and a read error may be involved. The data were taken from a study of blood T cells in healthy people across ages (dated by TCRdb to between 2014 and 2017). As for the study more broadly: In model experiments, roughly one uniquely barcoded TCR beta cDNA molecule per two T cells was captured by template switching. To track age-related changes in TCR beta repertoire diversity, the study relied on deep sequencing normalized with unique cDNA molecular identifiers. To avoid experimental bias, donors of different ages were randomly spread across the sequencing lanes. Donors were grouped into four age groups: young (average approximately 15 years), middle-aged (approximately 41), aged (around 56) and long-lived (over 80). The study analyzed two additional independent replicas of 1 million unique cDNA reads from the same blood draw for two donors, one aged 18 to 30 and one aged 80 or older.

Library method: 5' RACE. TCRdb lists the instrument as Illumina HiSeq 2500. The second PCR ran for about 6 to 11 cycles and used a J-beta primer mix along with a sample-barcoded 5' primer. A unique molecular identifier was introduced onto each TCR beta cDNA molecule by a template-switch 5' adaptor carrying 12 random nucleotides. Each sample yielded at least 2.5 million CDR3-containing paired-end reads. The Mint cDNA synthesis kit, primed by a TRBC-specific oligonucleotide, was used to synthesize first-strand cDNA from all RNA. Following uracil-DNA glycosylase treatment, all cDNA underwent a first 18-cycle PCR with the universal primers M1SS and BC2_uni_R. The source study handled its data this way. Normalization of each sample was performed by random selection of 1 million high-quality reads, each carrying a distinct molecular identifier. Reads sharing molecular identifiers were discarded rather than binned into consensus sequences. MiTCR, set to a Q25 quality threshold and the strictest error-elimination algorithm, was used for CDR3 identification, clonotype clustering and error correction. A nonparametric unseen species model with Euler transformation was used to estimate lower-bound total TCR beta diversity. The public reads were quality trimmed at Q25 with fastp and then assembled into clones with MiXCR by TCRdb, keeping productive beta chains. For every CDR3 protein sequence, its rows merge into one entry that carries the most common genes and DNA. The V and J calls here are based on TCRdb, not the publication. The sample table shows approximately 830,000 distinct CDR3 sequences, and about 59% are seen once. In total, the top ten clones hold roughly 25% of the sample.

Overall study outcomes, separate from this receptor: Observed TCR beta diversity per million T cells fell roughly linearly with age, and a significant reduction was already apparent by age around 40. Because the CMV infection status of the donors was unknown, age-related changes in expanded clonotypes may potentially have been confounded. Estimates of total diversity based on one million sequenced T cells were regarded as lower bounds and as underestimates. The percentage of naive T cells measured by flow cytometry correlated strongly with observed TCR beta diversity. Since profiling was done on bulk unsorted PBMCs, naive and antigen-experienced compartments could not be conclusively compared. The long-lived group showed more naive CD4+ T cells, fewer expanded clones and increased TCR diversity than the aged group, suggesting age selection.

The donors were 40 or so Caucasian individuals from Russia, aged roughly 6 to 100 years, who were systemically healthy. Each donor gave around 9.5 milliliters of peripheral blood, collected into EDTA-treated Vacutainer tubes. Ficoll-Paque density-gradient centrifugation was used to isolate PBMCs, with at least 6 million per sample. Trizol reagent was used to extract total RNA from PBMCs, with at least 5 micrograms per sample. For every donor, an aliquot of PBMCs went through flow cytometry to measure the percentages of naive CD45RAhigh/CD27high T cells. The clonotype comes from a man aged 30 to 45 in good health. The sample was blood.

The CDR3 has the sequence CTSSPLRVYEQYF. In nucleotides, the sequence is TGTACCAGCTCACCACTTCGGGTCTACGAGCAGTACTTC. This chain is built from TRBV18 and TRBJ2-7; no confident D gene assignment can be made. Spanning cysteine to phenylalanine, the CDR3 consists of 13 amino acids. The retained sequence is limited to the CDR3, 39 bases, with the frame set at the first base. According to the germline V gene, CDR1 reads KGHSH and CDR2 reads LQKENI.